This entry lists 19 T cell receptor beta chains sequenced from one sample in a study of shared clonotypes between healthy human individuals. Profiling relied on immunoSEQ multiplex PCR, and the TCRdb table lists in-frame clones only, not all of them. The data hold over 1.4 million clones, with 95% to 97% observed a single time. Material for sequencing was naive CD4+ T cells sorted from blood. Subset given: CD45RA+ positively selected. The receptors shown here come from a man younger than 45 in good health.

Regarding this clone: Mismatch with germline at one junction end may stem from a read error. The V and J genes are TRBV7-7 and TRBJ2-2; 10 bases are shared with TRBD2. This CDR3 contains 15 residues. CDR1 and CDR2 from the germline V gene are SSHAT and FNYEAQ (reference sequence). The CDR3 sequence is CASSQLAGGTGELFF. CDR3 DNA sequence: TGTGCTAGCAGCCAATTAGCGGGAGGTACCGGGGAGCTGTTTTTT.

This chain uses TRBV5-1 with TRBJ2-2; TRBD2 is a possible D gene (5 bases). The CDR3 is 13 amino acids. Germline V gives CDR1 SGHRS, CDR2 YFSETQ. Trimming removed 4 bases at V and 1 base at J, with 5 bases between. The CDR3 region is CASSEGNTGELFF. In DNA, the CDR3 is TGCGCCAGCAGCGAGGGGAACACCGGGGAGCTGTTTTTT. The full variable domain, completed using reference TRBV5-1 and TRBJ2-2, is KAGVTQTPRYLIKTRGQQVTLSCSPISGHRSVSWYQQTPGQGLQFLFEYFSETQRNKGNFPGRFSGRQFSNSRSEMNVSTLELGDSALYLCASSEGNTGELFFGEGSRLTVL.

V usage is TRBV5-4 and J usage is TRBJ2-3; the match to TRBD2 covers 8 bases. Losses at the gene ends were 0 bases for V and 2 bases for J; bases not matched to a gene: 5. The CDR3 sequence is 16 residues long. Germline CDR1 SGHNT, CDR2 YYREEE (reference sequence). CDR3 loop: CASSLATGGLTDTQYF. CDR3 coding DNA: TGTGCCAGCAGCTTGGCCACGGGAGGGCTCACAGATACGCAGTATTTT.

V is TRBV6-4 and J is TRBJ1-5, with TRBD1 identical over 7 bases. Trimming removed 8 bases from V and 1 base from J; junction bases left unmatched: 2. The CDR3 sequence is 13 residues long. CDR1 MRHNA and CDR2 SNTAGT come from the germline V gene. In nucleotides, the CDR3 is TGTGCCAGCTCGACAGGGAGCAATCAGCCCCAGCATTTT. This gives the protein CASSTGSNQPQHF.

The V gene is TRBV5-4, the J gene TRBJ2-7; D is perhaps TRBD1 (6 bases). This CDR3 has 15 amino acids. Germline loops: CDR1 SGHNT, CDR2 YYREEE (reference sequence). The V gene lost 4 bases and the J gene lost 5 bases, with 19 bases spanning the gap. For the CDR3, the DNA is TGTGCCAGCAGCATCTACGTTGACAGGACAAACGAGCAGTACTTC. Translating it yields CASSIYVDRTNEQYF.

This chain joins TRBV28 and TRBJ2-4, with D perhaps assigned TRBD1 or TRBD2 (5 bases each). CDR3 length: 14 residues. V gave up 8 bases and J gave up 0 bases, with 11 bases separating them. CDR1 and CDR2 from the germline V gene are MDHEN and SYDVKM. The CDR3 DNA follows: TGTGCCAGCGGGCCGGGGACAGCCAAAAACATTCAGTACTTC. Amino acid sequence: CASGPGTAKNIQYF.

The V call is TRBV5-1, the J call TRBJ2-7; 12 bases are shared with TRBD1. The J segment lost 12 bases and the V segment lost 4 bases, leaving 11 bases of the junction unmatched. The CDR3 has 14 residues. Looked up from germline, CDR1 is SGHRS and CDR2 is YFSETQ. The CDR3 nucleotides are TGCGCCAGCAGCCCCGGGACAGGGGGCATGACGGGGTACTTC. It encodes CASSPGTGGMTGYF.

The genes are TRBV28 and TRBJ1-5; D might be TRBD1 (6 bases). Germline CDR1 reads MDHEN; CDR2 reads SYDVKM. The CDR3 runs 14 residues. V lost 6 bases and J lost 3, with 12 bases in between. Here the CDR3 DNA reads TGTGCCAGCAGCATAGGACAGTTCAATCAGCCCCAGCATTTT. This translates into CASSIGQFNQPQHF. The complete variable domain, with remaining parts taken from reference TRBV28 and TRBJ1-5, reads DVKVTQSSRYLVKRTGEKVFLECVQDMDHENMFWYRQDPGLGLRLIYFSYDVKMKEKGDIPEGYSVSREKKERFSLILESASTNQTSMYLCASSIGQFNQPQHFGDGTRLSIL.

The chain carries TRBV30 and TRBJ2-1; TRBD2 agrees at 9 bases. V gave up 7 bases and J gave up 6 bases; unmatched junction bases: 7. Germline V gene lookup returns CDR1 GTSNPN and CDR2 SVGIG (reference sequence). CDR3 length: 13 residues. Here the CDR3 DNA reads TGTGCCTCTCCGGGACTAGCAGGCAATGAGCAGTTCTTC. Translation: CASPGLAGNEQFF.

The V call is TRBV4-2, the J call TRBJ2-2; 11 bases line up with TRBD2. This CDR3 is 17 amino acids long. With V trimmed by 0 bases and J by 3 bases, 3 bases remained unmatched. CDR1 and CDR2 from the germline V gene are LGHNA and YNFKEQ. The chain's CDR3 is CASSQELAGVDTGELFF. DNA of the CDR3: TGTGCCAGCAGCCAAGAACTAGCGGGAGTAGACACCGGGGAGCTGTTTTTT.

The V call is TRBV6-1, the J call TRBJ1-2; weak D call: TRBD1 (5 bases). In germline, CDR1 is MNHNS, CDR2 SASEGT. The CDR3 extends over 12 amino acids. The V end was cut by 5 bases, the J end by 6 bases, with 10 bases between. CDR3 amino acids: CASSQTGHGYTF. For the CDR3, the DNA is TGTGCCAGCAGTCAGACGGGACATGGCTACACCTTC.

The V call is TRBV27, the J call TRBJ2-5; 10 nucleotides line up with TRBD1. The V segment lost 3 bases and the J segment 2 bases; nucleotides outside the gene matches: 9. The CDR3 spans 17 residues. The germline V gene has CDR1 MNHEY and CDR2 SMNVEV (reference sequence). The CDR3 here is CASSFGTGDSWQETQYF. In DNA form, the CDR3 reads TGTGCCAGCAGTTTTGGGACAGGGGACTCCTGGCAAGAGACCCAGTACTTC.

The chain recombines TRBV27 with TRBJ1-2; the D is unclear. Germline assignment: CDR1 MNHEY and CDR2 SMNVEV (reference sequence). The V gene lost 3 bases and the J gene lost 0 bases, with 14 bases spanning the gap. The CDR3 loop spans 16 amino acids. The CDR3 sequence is CASSLDRGPSNYGYTF. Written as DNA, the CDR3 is TGTGCCAGCAGTTTGGATCGGGGTCCCTCTAACTATGGCTACACCTTC.

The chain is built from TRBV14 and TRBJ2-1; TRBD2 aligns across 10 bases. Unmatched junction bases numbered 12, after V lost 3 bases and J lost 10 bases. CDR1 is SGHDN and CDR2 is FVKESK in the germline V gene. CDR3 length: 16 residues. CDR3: CASSHLIGSGGGEQFF. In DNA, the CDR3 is TGTGCCAGCAGCCACCTCATAGGGAGCGGGGGGGGAGAGCAGTTCTTC.

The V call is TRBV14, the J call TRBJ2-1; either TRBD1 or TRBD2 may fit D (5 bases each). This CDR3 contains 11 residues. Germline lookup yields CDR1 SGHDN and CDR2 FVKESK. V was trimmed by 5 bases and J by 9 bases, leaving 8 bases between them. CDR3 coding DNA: TGTGCCAGCAGCTCAGGGAGTGAGCAGTTCTTC. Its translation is CASSSGSEQFF.

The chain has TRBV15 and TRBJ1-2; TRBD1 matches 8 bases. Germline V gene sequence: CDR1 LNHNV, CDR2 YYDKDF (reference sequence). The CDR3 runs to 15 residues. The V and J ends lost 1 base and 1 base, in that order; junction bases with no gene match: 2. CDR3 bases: TGTGCCACCAGCAGAGGGACAGGGAATAACTATGGCTACACCTTC. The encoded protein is CATSRGTGNNYGYTF.

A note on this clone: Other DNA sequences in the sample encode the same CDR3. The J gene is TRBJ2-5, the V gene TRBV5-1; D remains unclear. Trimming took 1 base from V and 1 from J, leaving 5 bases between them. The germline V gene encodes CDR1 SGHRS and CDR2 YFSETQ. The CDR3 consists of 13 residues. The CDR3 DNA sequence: TGCGCCAGCAGCTTGTTTCTCCAAGAGACCCAGTACTTC. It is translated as CASSLFLQETQYF.

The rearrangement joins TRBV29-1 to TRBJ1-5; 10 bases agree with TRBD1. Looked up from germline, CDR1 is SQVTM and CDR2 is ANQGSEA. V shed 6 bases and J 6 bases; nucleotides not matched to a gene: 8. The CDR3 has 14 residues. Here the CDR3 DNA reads TGCAGCGTCCGGGACAGGGGTTTCGGTCAGCCCCAGCATTTT. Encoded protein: CSVRDRGFGQPQHF.

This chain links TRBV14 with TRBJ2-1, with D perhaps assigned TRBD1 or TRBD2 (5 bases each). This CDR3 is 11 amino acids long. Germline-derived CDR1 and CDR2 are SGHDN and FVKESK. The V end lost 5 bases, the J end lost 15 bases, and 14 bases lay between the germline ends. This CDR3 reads CASSVRDPPFF. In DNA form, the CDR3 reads TGTGCCAGCAGCGTACGGGACCCCCCGTTCTTC. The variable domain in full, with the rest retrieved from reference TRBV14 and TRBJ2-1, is EAGVTQFPSHSVIEKGQTVTLRCDPISGHDNLYWYRRVMGKEIKFLLHFVKESKQDESGMPNNRFLAERTGGTYSTLKVQPAELEDSGVYFCASSVRDPPFFGPGTRLTVL.